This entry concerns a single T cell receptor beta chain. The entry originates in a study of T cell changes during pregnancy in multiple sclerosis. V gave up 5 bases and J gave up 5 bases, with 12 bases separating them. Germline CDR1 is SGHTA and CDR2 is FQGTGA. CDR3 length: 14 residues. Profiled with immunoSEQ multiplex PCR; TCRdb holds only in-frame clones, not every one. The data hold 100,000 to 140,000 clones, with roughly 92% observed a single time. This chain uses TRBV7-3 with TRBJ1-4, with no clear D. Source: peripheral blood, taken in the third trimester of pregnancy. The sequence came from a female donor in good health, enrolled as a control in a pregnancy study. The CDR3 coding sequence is TGTGCCAGCAGCCTTTGGGCCAAGAATGAAAAACTGTTTTTT. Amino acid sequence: CASSLWAKNEKLFF.